This TCR beta chain was recorded in a study of cytomegalovirus exposure and HLA in healthy donors. Study-wide results and limits: The listing of roughly 160 TCR beta chains classed them as cytomegalovirus-associated. Reports credit the classifier with highly specific, highly sensitive diagnosis of cytomegalovirus status.

The CDR3 totals 11 residues. Trimming shortened V by 5 bases and J by 7 bases, and 8 bases separated the two germline ends. Germline V gene data show CDR1 as LNHDA and CDR2 as SQIVND (reference sequence). TCRdb's copy holds only in-frame clones and misses some; the assay was immunoSEQ multiplex PCR. Of 200,000 to 250,000 clones in the sample, approximately 83% were seen once. As to this clone: Its target is not known.

The sequence came from a woman in her 30s in good health and CMV-seropositive. This chain connects TRBV19 to TRBJ1-2; D is unclear. Sequencing input: PBMCs. CDR3 bases: TGTGCCAGTAGTTCCAATGTTGGCTACACCTTC. Protein: CASSSNVGYTF.